This T cell receptor (beta chain) was observed in a study of cytomegalovirus exposure and HLA in healthy donors. The primer mix had 60 Vbeta and 13 Jbeta primers. The data were produced by immunoSEQ multiplex PCR, yet TCRdb's version contains in-frame clones alone and is incomplete. The sample yields some 200,000 clones, approximately 84% seen once. CDR3 length: 14 amino acids. The V gene lost 3 bases and the J gene lost 9 bases, with 13 bases spanning the gap. From germline, CDR1 is SGDLS and CDR2 YYNGEE. This clone was picked up one time. Its target is not known. Study-wide findings and caveats: Compared with the roughly 670-donor mean, an Asian-associated ancestry cluster reportedly had fewer N-insertions, according to a later analysis. Most TCRs appeared rarely, but some public TCRs recurred in many donors. V- and J-gene trimming in TCR beta was tied to a missense DCLRE1C variant by an analysis performed later.

The rearrangement links TRBV9 to TRBJ1-6; no firm D call. This clonotype was sampled from a middle-aged woman in good health and CMV-seronegative. The sample consisted of PBMCs. CDR3 nucleotide sequence: TGTGCCAGCAGCGCCGACGGGGTGGCTTCACCCCTCCACTTT. The encoded protein is CASSADGVASPLHF.